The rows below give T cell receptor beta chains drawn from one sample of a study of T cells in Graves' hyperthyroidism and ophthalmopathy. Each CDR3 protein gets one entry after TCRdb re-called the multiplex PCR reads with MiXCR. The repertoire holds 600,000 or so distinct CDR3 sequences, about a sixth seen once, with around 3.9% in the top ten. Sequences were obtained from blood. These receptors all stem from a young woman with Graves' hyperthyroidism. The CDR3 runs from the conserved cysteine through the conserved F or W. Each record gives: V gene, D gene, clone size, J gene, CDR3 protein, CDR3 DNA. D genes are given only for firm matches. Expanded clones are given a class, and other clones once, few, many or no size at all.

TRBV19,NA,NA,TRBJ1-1,CASSRVRPRGTEAFF,TGTGCCAGTAGTCGTGTCCGCCCCAGAGGGACTGAAGCTTTCTTT
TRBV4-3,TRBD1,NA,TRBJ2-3,CASSPDRGDRDTQYF,TGCGCCAGCAGCCCCGACAGGGGTGATAGGGATACGCAGTATTTT
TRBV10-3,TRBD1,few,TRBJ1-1,CAISPDRIIGAFF,TGTGCCATCAGCCCGGACAGGATCATCGGAGCTTTCTTT
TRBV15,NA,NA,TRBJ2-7,CATSKETGYEQYF,TGTGCCACCAGCAAGGAGACAGGATACGAGCAGTACTTC
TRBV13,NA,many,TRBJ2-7,CASSRPSTSFEQYF,TGTGCCAGCAGCCGTCCCTCCACTAGTTTCGAGCAGTACTTC
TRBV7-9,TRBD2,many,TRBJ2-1,CASSFTSGYNNEQFF,TGTGCCAGCAGCTTCACTAGCGGATACAACAATGAGCAGTTCTTC
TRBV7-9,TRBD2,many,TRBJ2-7,CASSLGTSGYTYEQYF,TGTGCCAGCAGCCTCGGGACTAGCGGGTATACCTACGAGCAGTACTTC
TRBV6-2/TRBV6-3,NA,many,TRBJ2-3,CASTKSPFSTTDTQYF,TGTGCCAGCACCAAGAGTCCGTTTTCCACCACAGATACGCAGTATTTT
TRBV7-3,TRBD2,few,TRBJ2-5,CASSLNSGGPEETQYF,TGTGCCAGCAGCTTAAACTCGGGAGGGCCGGAAGAGACCCAGTACTTC
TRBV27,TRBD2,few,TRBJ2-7,CASSPLGREFTEQYF,TGTGCCAGCAGTCCCCTCGGGCGGGAGTTCACCGAGCAGTACTTC
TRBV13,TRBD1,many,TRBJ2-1,CASSPKGQGLEQFF,TGTGCCAGCAGCCCAAAGGGACAGGGGCTTGAGCAGTTCTTC
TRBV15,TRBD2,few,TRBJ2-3,CATSRVAGLGTDTQYF,TGTGCCACCAGCAGAGTTGCGGGACTAGGAACTGATACGCAGTATTTT
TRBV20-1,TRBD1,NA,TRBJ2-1,CSAIKPGQISYNEQFF,TGCAGTGCTATTAAACCGGGACAGATATCATACAATGAGCAGTTCTTC